This T cell receptor (beta chain) was captured in a study of OX40 agonist ivuxolimab in advanced cancers. Method: immunoSEQ multiplex PCR; TCRdb's copy keeps in-frame clones and lacks some. The table includes about 31,000 clones, roughly 87% detected once. Exclusion applied to patients with autoimmune disease history or systemic immunosuppression. This clone was observed a handful of times. Sequence at one end of the junction differs from germline and may be a read error. This clonotype originated in an adult with an advanced solid tumor such as melanoma, head and neck, liver or kidney cancer. Sequenced material: CD4+ or CD8+ T cells sorted from blood, taken in a trial of the OX40 agonist ivuxolimab.

CDR3 nucleotides: TGTGCCAGCAGTGAGATCCCTTACTTT. Translating gives CASSEIPYF. The J gene is TRBJ1-1, the V gene TRBV6-1; D is unresolved. The germline V gene encodes CDR1 MNHNS and CDR2 SASEGT. The CDR3 is 9 amino acids.